This is a list of T cell receptor beta chains from one sample in a study of blood T cell repertoires in COVID-19. Some clones are missing from TCRdb's copy, which holds only in-frame ones; the method was immunoSEQ multiplex PCR. The sample contains approximately 89,000 clones, 92% of which appear only once. Sequencing was done on a sample of peripheral blood. These receptors were collected from a woman in her sixties with active COVID-19. Each CDR3 is given with its conserved first and last residue. The D gene is left open where the match is weak. Not every row has a clone size; where given, it reads once, few, many or a size class.

j_call: TRBJ2-3; d_call: -; v_call: TRBV18; clone_size: -; cdr3_aa: CASSPVRVADTQYF; cdr3_nt: TGTGCCAGCTCACCGGTCAGGGTAGCAGATACGCAGTATTTT
j_call: TRBJ2-7; d_call: -; v_call: TRBV15; clone_size: -; cdr3_aa: CATSRETLPYEQYF; cdr3_nt: TGTGCCACCAGCAGAGAGACTCTTCCCTACGAGCAGTACTTC
j_call: TRBJ2-1; d_call: TRBD1; v_call: TRBV10-1; clone_size: -; cdr3_aa: CASSTGTGGYNEQFF; cdr3_nt: TGCGCCAGCAGTACCGGGACAGGGGGCTACAATGAGCAGTTCTTC
j_call: TRBJ1-1; d_call: -; v_call: TRBV29-1; clone_size: once; cdr3_aa: CSVIPGHRNTEAFF; cdr3_nt: TGCAGCGTTATACCGGGACACCGGAACACTGAAGCTTTCTTT
j_call: TRBJ2-1; d_call: TRBD1; v_call: TRBV19; clone_size: -; cdr3_aa: CATANPGTGGIDEQFF; cdr3_nt: TGTGCCACCGCCAACCCCGGGACAGGGGGAATCGATGAGCAGTTCTTC
j_call: TRBJ2-1; d_call: TRBD2; v_call: TRBV7-2; clone_size: -; cdr3_aa: CASSLRWEGMFGNEQFF; cdr3_nt: TGTGCCAGCAGCTTAAGGTGGGAGGGCATGTTTGGGAATGAGCAGTTCTTC
j_call: TRBJ2-2; d_call: TRBD1; v_call: TRBV6-2/TRBV6-3; clone_size: -; cdr3_aa: CASSEGQRRRELFF; cdr3_nt: TGTGCCAGCAGCGAGGGACAGCGCCGCAGGGAGCTGTTTTTT
j_call: TRBJ2-4; d_call: -; v_call: TRBV6-2/TRBV6-3; clone_size: -; cdr3_aa: CASSLRGNIQYF; cdr3_nt: TGTGCCAGCAGCCTCAGGGGAAACATTCAGTACTTC
j_call: TRBJ2-1; d_call: TRBD2; v_call: TRBV6-5; clone_size: once; cdr3_aa: CASSYGTSGSYGEQFF; cdr3_nt: TGTGCCAGCAGTTACGGGACTAGCGGGAGTTACGGTGAGCAGTTCTTC
j_call: TRBJ1-1; d_call: TRBD1; v_call: TRBV28; clone_size: -; cdr3_aa: CAIKSGVQGREAFF; cdr3_nt: TGTGCCATTAAATCGGGGGTACAGGGGCGCGAAGCTTTCTTT
j_call: TRBJ2-1; d_call: -; v_call: TRBV10-1; clone_size: -; cdr3_aa: CASSVDTRVNEQFF; cdr3_nt: TGCGCCAGCAGTGTAGACACTAGGGTCAATGAGCAGTTCTTC
j_call: TRBJ2-5; d_call: -; v_call: TRBV5-6; clone_size: -; cdr3_aa: CASSSTVQETQYF; cdr3_nt: TGTGCCAGCAGCTCGACAGTACAAGAGACCCAGTACTTC
j_call: TRBJ2-5; d_call: TRBD1; v_call: TRBV6-5; clone_size: -; cdr3_aa: CASSLQGAGETQYF; cdr3_nt: TGTGCCAGCAGTTTACAGGGGGCTGGAGAGACCCAGTACTTC
j_call: TRBJ2-7; d_call: TRBD1; v_call: TRBV5-6; clone_size: -; cdr3_aa: CASSFGTGVYEQYF; cdr3_nt: TGTGCCAGCAGCTTCGGGACAGGGGTGTACGAGCAGTACTTC
j_call: TRBJ2-3; d_call: TRBD1; v_call: TRBV7-7; clone_size: few; cdr3_aa: CASSPTGADTQYF; cdr3_nt: TGTGCCAGCAGCCCAACAGGGGCAGATACGCAGTATTTT
j_call: TRBJ1-1; d_call: -; v_call: TRBV5-1; clone_size: -; cdr3_aa: CASSQYTVNTEAFF; cdr3_nt: TGCGCCAGCAGCCAGTATACAGTGAACACTGAAGCTTTCTTT
j_call: TRBJ1-2; d_call: -; v_call: TRBV30; clone_size: once; cdr3_aa: CAWGLSFGYTF; cdr3_nt: TGTGCCTGGGGTTTGTCGTTCGGCTACACCTTC
j_call: TRBJ1-2; d_call: -; v_call: TRBV28; clone_size: once; cdr3_aa: CASGGGTVTNYGYTF; cdr3_nt: TGTGCCAGCGGGGGGGGGACGGTGACTAACTATGGCTACACCTTC
j_call: TRBJ1-1; d_call: -; v_call: TRBV12-3/TRBV12-4; clone_size: -; cdr3_aa: CASSAGTNAEAFF; cdr3_nt: TGTGCCAGCAGTGCCGGGACAAACGCTGAAGCTTTCTTT
j_call: TRBJ2-1; d_call: -; v_call: TRBV9; clone_size: -; cdr3_aa: CASSVGGSLAYNEQFF; cdr3_nt: TGTGCCAGCAGCGTTGGGGGGAGTTTAGCATACAATGAGCAGTTCTTC
j_call: TRBJ2-3; d_call: TRBD2; v_call: TRBV7-6; clone_size: -; cdr3_aa: CASSLGVRRTSLSDTQYF; cdr3_nt: TGTGCCAGCAGCTTAGGCGTCAGACGGACTAGCCTCTCAGATACGCAGTATTTT
j_call: TRBJ2-5; d_call: -; v_call: TRBV6-6; clone_size: -; cdr3_aa: CASSRLSSETQYF; cdr3_nt: TGTGCCAGCAGTCGCCTCTCCTCCGAGACCCAGTACTTC
j_call: TRBJ2-5; d_call: TRBD1; v_call: TRBV5-4; clone_size: -; cdr3_aa: CASSPPLSRGRETQYF; cdr3_nt: TGTGCCAGCAGCCCGCCATTATCTAGGGGGCGTGAGACCCAGTACTTC
j_call: TRBJ2-1; d_call: TRBD2; v_call: TRBV9; clone_size: -; cdr3_aa: CASSVGPLAGYNEQFF; cdr3_nt: TGTGCCAGCAGCGTAGGTCCGCTAGCGGGGTACAATGAGCAGTTCTTC
j_call: TRBJ1-2; d_call: TRBD1; v_call: TRBV15; clone_size: once; cdr3_aa: CATSRATGNYGYTF; cdr3_nt: TGTGCCACCAGCAGGGCGACAGGGAACTATGGCTACACCTTC
j_call: TRBJ1-2; d_call: TRBD1; v_call: TRBV6-2/TRBV6-3; clone_size: -; cdr3_aa: CASSYSWQGGYGYTF; cdr3_nt: TGTGCCAGCAGTTACTCCTGGCAGGGGGGCTATGGCTACACCTTC
j_call: TRBJ1-5; d_call: -; v_call: TRBV28; clone_size: once; cdr3_aa: CASSQSLRARDNQPQHF; cdr3_nt: TGTGCCAGCAGCCAATCCTTAAGGGCCAGGGACAATCAGCCCCAGCATTTT
j_call: TRBJ2-1; d_call: TRBD2; v_call: TRBV4-1; clone_size: -; cdr3_aa: CASSQGASGRRDNEQFF; cdr3_nt: TGCGCCAGCAGCCAAGGGGCTAGCGGGAGGCGGGACAATGAGCAGTTCTTC
j_call: TRBJ1-1; d_call: -; v_call: TRBV7-9; clone_size: -; cdr3_aa: CASSLALQVYTEAFF; cdr3_nt: TGTGCCAGCAGCTTAGCCCTACAGGTCTACACTGAAGCTTTCTTT
j_call: TRBJ1-1; d_call: -; v_call: TRBV30; clone_size: -; cdr3_aa: CAWRIRVGAFF; cdr3_nt: TGTGCCTGGAGAATCAGGGTAGGAGCTTTCTTT
j_call: TRBJ2-3; d_call: TRBD1; v_call: TRBV2; clone_size: -; cdr3_aa: CATSPGDRGSPSTDTQYF; cdr3_nt: TGTGCCACCTCCCCGGGGGACAGGGGGTCCCCTTCCACAGATACGCAGTATTTT
j_call: TRBJ2-7; d_call: TRBD2; v_call: TRBV28; clone_size: -; cdr3_aa: CASTSGTYEQYF; cdr3_nt: TGTGCCAGCACTAGCGGGACCTACGAGCAGTACTTC
j_call: TRBJ2-7; d_call: TRBD2; v_call: TRBV28; clone_size: -; cdr3_aa: CASSPGGPSSYEQYF; cdr3_nt: TGTGCCAGCAGTCCGGGGGGGCCCAGCTCCTACGAGCAGTACTTC
j_call: TRBJ2-5; d_call: -; v_call: TRBV5-1; clone_size: -; cdr3_aa: CASSSIGAVETQYF; cdr3_nt: TGCGCCAGCAGCTCCATTGGGGCAGTTGAGACCCAGTACTTC
j_call: TRBJ1-1; d_call: TRBD1; v_call: TRBV7-9; clone_size: -; cdr3_aa: CASSLSTGGTNTEAFF; cdr3_nt: TGTGCCAGCAGCCTCTCGACAGGGGGCACGAACACTGAAGCTTTCTTT
j_call: TRBJ2-7; d_call: TRBD2; v_call: TRBV15; clone_size: -; cdr3_aa: CATSRKVSGNSYEQYF; cdr3_nt: TGTGCCACCAGCAGAAAAGTCAGCGGGAACTCCTACGAGCAGTACTTC
j_call: TRBJ2-1; d_call: TRBD1; v_call: TRBV28; clone_size: -; cdr3_aa: CASSIPGQGRGNEQFF; cdr3_nt: TGTGCCAGCAGTATACCGGGACAGGGTCGCGGCAATGAGCAGTTCTTC
j_call: TRBJ2-5; d_call: -; v_call: TRBV2; clone_size: -; cdr3_aa: CASSKGGGGSSQYF; cdr3_nt: TGTGCCAGCAGTAAAGGGGGCGGGGGGTCCTCCCAGTACTTC
j_call: TRBJ2-2; d_call: -; v_call: TRBV4-1; clone_size: once; cdr3_aa: CASSPVLTNTGELFF; cdr3_nt: TGCGCCAGCAGCCCCGTCCTTACGAACACCGGGGAGCTGTTTTTT
j_call: TRBJ2-5; d_call: TRBD1; v_call: TRBV7-9; clone_size: -; cdr3_aa: CASSDRGETQYF; cdr3_nt: TGTGCCAGCAGTGACAGGGGCGAGACCCAGTACTTC
j_call: TRBJ2-3; d_call: -; v_call: TRBV9; clone_size: -; cdr3_aa: CASRPRQELWDTQYF; cdr3_nt: TGTGCCAGCAGACCTCGACAGGAGTTGTGGGATACGCAGTATTTT
j_call: TRBJ1-5; d_call: -; v_call: TRBV24-1; clone_size: -; cdr3_aa: CAAQSGGLGNQPQHF; cdr3_nt: TGTGCCGCGCAGTCGGGGGGCTTAGGCAATCAGCCCCAGCATTTT